Below, 11 T cell receptor beta chains from the same sample are listed, as sequenced in a study of neoadjuvant anti-PD-1 for oral cavity cancer. Documented time point: after neoadjuvant nivolumab, at surgical resection. Repertoires were generated with immunoSEQ multiplex PCR, while TCRdb's copy carries only in-frame clones and drops some. In the table there are around 24,000 clones, around a quarter of which are singletons. Source: tumor tissue, taken after nivolumab (anti-PD-1) treatment. The receptors stem from a person between 40 and 85 years old with oral cavity squamous cell carcinoma.

Here the CDR3 DNA reads TGTGCCAGCAGCTTAACAGATACGCAGTATTTT. Translating it yields CASSLTDTQYF. The chain recombines TRBV7-9 with TRBJ2-3; D gene ambiguous. The CDR3 runs to 11 residues. Germline V gives CDR1 SEHNR, CDR2 FQNEAQ (reference sequence). V shed 2 bases and J shed 3 bases, with 0 bases lying between them.

The rearrangement joins TRBV5-8 to TRBJ2-1, with D possibly TRBD1 on 5 matching bases. Per germline, CDR1 SGHTS and CDR2 YDEGEE. The CDR3 spans 16 residues. V was shortened by 0 bases and J by 0 bases, with 10 bases between the two germline ends. CDR3 DNA sequence: TGTGCCAGCAGCTTGGTAACCCAGGGCTCCTACAATGAGCAGTTCTTC. Its protein is CASSLVTQGSYNEQFF.

This clone occurred a few times. The rearrangement uses TRBV7-9 and TRBJ1-1; D is ambiguous. This CDR3 has 14 residues. Germline CDR1 is SEHNR and CDR2 is FQNEAQ (reference sequence). V lost 6 bases, J lost 4 bases, and 15 bases lay in between. This CDR3 reads CASRPPRTVTEAFF. The CDR3 nucleotides are TGTGCCAGCAGGCCGCCCCGAACAGTCACTGAAGCTTTCTTT. The complete variable domain, with remaining parts taken from reference TRBV7-9 and TRBJ1-1, reads DTGVSQNPRHKITKRGQNVTFRCDPISEHNRLYWYRQTLGQGPEFLTYFQNEAQLEKSRLLSDRFSAERPKGSFSTLEIQRTEQGDSAMYLCASRPPRTVTEAFFGQGTRLTVV.

This clone has more than one count but fewer than ten. The chain combines TRBV7-2 with TRBJ1-2, with TRBD1 matching 8 bases. J lost 6 bases, V lost 1 base, and 7 bases had no gene match. This CDR3 contains 15 residues. Germline CDR1 SGHTA, CDR2 FQGNSA. The DNA of the CDR3 is TGTGCCAGCAGCTTAGAGACAGGGGTGTGGCATGGCTACACCTTC. Protein: CASSLETGVWHGYTF. Together with reference TRBV7-2 and TRBJ1-2, the CDR3 gives the full variable domain: GAGVSQSPSNKVTEKGKDVELRCDPISGHTALYWYRQSLGQGLEFLIYFQGNSAPDKSGLPSDRFSAERTGGSVSTLTIQRTQQEDSAVYLCASSLETGVWHGYTFGSGTRLTVV.

V and J are TRBV7-2 and TRBJ1-1; D call uncertain. V was clipped by 2 bases and J by 1 base, with 8 bases between them. Germline lookup yields CDR1 SGHTA and CDR2 FQGNSA. The CDR3 runs 14 residues. CDR3 protein: CASSLNSQNTEAFF. CDR3 coding DNA: TGTGCCAGCAGCTTAAACAGCCAGAACACTGAAGCTTTCTTT.

This clone was detected many times. The CDR3 here is CASTAGGPYNEQFF. The CDR3 DNA reads TGTGCCAGCACTGCGGGAGGGCCCTACAATGAGCAGTTCTTC. The chain joins TRBV28 to TRBJ2-1; 9 nucleotides line up with TRBD2. The CDR3 contains 14 residues. CDR1 MDHEN and CDR2 SYDVKM come from the germline V gene. Trimming took 7 bases from V and 2 from J; bases not matched to a gene: 3.

This clone was recorded a few times. A far larger clone is one nucleotide away, so this likely arose from a read error. The V gene is TRBV16, the J gene TRBJ2-1; D not certain. Germline V lookup: CDR1 KGHSY, CDR2 FQNENV. CDR3 size: 11 residues. The V gene lost 4 bases and the J gene lost 5 bases, with 3 bases spanning the gap. The CDR3 DNA is TGTGCCAGCAGCCCTAACAATGAGCAGTTCTTC. It encodes CASSPNNEQFF.

At least ten counts were recorded for this clone. The chain has TRBV6-6 and TRBJ2-7; the match to TRBD2 covers 9 bases. V trimming: 2 bases; J trimming: 6 bases; junction bases outside the gene matches: 8. The CDR3 is made up of 15 amino acids. Germline values: CDR1 MNHNY, CDR2 SVGAGI (reference sequence). CDR3 in amino acids: CASSYPQRGVSEQYF. For the CDR3, the DNA is TGTGCCAGCAGTTACCCGCAGCGGGGGGTATCCGAGCAGTACTTC.

This clone was found a few times. The chain has TRBV10-3 and TRBJ2-2, with D unclear. The germline CDR1 and CDR2 sequences are ENHRY and SYGVKD. The CDR3 is made up of 15 amino acids. Between the trimmed V and J ends, which lost 0 bases and 8 bases, there was a span of 13 bases. CDR3 protein: CAISESIRSFGELFF. CDR3 DNA: TGTGCCATCAGTGAGTCTATTAGGAGTTTTGGGGAGCTGTTTTTT.

The rearrangement uses TRBV6-6 and TRBJ1-4, with D maybe TRBD1 (5 bases). The length of the CDR3 is 11 residues. The V end was cut by 11 bases, the J end by 7 bases, with 11 bases between. Germline lookup yields CDR1 MNHNY and CDR2 SVGAGI (reference sequence). The CDR3 DNA reads as TGTGCCGTCTACGGGGGTGAAAAACTGTTTTTT. Translating gives CAVYGGEKLFF.

This sequence joins TRBV7-8 and TRBJ2-7; 13 bases are shared with TRBD2. CDR1 is SGHVS, CDR2 FQNEAQ, per germline. The V gene end was trimmed by 3 bases and the J gene end by 4 bases; junction bases not matched to a gene: 0. The CDR3 has 14 amino acids. The DNA of the CDR3 is TGTGCCAGCAGCTTGGGACTAGCGGGGTACGAGCAGTACTTC. Translation: CASSLGLAGYEQYF.